This T cell receptor (beta chain) is drawn from a study of regulatory T cells in long-lasting Graves disease. Germline-derived CDR1 and CDR2 are SGHTA and FQGNSA. The V end was cut by 5 bases, the J end by 4 bases, with 32 bases between. CDR3 length equals 20 residues. Findings and caveats of the study: Persistent patients shared more public clonotypes (roughly 3,000) than newly diagnosed patients (approximately 960).

The time point: persistent/refractory GD, antithyroid drugs over 5 years with positive TRAb. PBMCs were the source of the RNA used for TCR sequencing. Comment on this clonotype: Its antigen is unknown.

CDR3 regions were amplified by Arm-PCR using iRepertoire HTBI primers to build TCR beta libraries. TCRdb ran MiXCR on the multiplex PCR reads and lists one entry per CDR3 protein. The data hold a few hundred thousand distinct CDR3 sequences, with 23% observed a single time. V and J are TRBV7-2 and TRBJ1-1; D gene uncertain. The clonotype comes from a woman aged 35 to 49 with Graves disease. Specimen: peripheral blood mononuclear cells (PBMCs), collected when the disease was refractory, from a patient treated with antithyroid drugs. CDR3 in DNA: TGTGCCAGCAGCCCGAAGCAGGCCCGGTGGCCCTTACCCCCAGGCACTGAAGCTTTCTTT. As protein: CASSPKQARWPLPPGTEAFF.